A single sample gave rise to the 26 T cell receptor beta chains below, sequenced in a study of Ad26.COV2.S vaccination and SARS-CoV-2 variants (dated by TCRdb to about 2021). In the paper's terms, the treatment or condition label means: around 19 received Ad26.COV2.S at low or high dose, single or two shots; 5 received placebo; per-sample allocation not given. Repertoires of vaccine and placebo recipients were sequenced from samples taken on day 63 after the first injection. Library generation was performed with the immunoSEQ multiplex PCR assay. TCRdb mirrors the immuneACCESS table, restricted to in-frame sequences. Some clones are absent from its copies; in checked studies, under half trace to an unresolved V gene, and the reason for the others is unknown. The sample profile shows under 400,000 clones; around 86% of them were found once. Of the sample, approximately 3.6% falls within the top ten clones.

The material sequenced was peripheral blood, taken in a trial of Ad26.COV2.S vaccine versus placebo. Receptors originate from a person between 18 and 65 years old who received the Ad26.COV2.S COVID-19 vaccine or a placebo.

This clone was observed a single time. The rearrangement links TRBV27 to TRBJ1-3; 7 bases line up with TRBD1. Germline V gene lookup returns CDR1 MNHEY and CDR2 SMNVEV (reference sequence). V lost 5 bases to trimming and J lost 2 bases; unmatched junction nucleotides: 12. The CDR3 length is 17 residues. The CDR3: CASSPGSGGTTGNTIYF. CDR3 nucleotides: TGTGCCAGCAGTCCCGGATCAGGGGGAACCACTGGAAACACCATATATTTT.

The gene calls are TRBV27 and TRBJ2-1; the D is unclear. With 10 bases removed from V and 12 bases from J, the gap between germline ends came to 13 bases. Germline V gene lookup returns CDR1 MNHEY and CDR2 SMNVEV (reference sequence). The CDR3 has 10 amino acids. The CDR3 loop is CATTPGSQFF. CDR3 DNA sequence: TGTGCCACCACTCCTGGGTCGCAGTTCTTC.

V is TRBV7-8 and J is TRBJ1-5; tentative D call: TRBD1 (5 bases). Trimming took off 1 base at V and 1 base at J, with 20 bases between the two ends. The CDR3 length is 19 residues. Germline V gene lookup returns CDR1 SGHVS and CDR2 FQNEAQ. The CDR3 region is CASSLGTRGAGRSNQPQHF. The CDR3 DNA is TGTGCCAGCAGCTTAGGGACTCGTGGTGCGGGGCGAAGCAATCAGCCCCAGCATTTT.

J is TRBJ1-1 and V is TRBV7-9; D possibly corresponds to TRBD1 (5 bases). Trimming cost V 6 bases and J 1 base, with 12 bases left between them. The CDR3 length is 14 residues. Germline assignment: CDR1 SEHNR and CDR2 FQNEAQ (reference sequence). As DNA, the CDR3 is TGTGCCAGCAGTTTTGGCGGGGGGAACACTGAAGCTTTCTTT. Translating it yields CASSFGGGNTEAFF.

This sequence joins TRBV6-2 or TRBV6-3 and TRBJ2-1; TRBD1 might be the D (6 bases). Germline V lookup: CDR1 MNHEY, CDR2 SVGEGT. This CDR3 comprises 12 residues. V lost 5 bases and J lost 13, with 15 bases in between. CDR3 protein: CASSTSGTFQFF. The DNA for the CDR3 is TGTGCCAGCAGTACGTCCGGGACATTCCAGTTCTTC.

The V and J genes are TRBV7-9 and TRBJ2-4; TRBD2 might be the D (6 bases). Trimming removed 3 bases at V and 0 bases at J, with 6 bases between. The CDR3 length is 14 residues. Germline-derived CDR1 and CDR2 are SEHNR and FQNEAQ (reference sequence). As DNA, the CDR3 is TGTGCCAGCAGCTTGGGGGGAGCCAAAAACATTCAGTACTTC. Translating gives CASSLGGAKNIQYF.

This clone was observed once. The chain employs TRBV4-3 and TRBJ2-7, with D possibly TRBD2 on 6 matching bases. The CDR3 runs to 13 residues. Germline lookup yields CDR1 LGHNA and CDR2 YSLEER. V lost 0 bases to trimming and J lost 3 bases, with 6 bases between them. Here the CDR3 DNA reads TGCGCCAGCAGCCAAGACGGGAGCTACGAGCAGTACTTC. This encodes CASSQDGSYEQYF.

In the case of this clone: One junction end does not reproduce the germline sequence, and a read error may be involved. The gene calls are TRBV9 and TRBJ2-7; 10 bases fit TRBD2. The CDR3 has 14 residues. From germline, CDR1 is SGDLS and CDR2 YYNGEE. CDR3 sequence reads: CASSVEAGTSAVIF. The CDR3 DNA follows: TGTGCCAGCAGCGTAGAGGCCGGGACTAGCGCGGTAATCTTC. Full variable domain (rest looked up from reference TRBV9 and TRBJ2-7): DSGVTQTPKHLITATGQRVTLRCSPRSGDLSVYWYQQSLDQGLQFLIQYYNGEERAKGNILERFSAQQFPDLHSELNLSSLELGDSALYFCASSVEAGTSAVIFGPGTRLTVT.

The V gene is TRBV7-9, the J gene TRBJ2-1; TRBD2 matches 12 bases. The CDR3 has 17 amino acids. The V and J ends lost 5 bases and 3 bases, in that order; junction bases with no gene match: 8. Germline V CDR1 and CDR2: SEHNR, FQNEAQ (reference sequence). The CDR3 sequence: CASSLGTSGSFYNEQFF. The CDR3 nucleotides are TGTGCCAGCAGCCTAGGGACTAGCGGGTCTTTCTACAATGAGCAGTTCTTC.

DNA of the CDR3: TGTGCCAGTAGTGTGGACAGGGCGTCCTACGAGCAGTACTTC. Amino acid sequence: CASSVDRASYEQYF. This chain uses TRBV19 with TRBJ2-7, with 8 bases aligning to TRBD1. This CDR3 spans 14 amino acids. Germline assignment: CDR1 LNHDA and CDR2 SQIVND (reference sequence). The V and J ends lost 5 bases and 1 base, in that order; junction bases with no gene match: 4. Together with reference TRBV19 and TRBJ2-7, the CDR3 gives the full variable domain: DGGITQSPKYLFRKEGQNVTLSCEQNLNHDAMYWYRQDPGQGLRLIYYSQIVNDFQKGDIAEGYSVSREKKESFPLTVTSAQKNPTAFYLCASSVDRASYEQYFGPGTRLTVT.

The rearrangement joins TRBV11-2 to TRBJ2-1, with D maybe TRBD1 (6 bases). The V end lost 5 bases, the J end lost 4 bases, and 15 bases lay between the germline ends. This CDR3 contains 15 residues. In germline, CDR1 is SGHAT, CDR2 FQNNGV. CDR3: CASSPQGQPYNEQFF. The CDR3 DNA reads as TGTGCCAGCAGCCCCCAGGGACAACCGTACAATGAGCAGTTCTTC. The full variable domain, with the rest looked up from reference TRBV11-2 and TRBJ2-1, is EAGVAQSPRYKIIEKRQSVAFWCNPISGHATLYWYQQILGQGPKLLIQFQNNGVVDDSQLPKDRFSAERLKGVDSTLKIQPAKLEDSAVYLCASSPQGQPYNEQFFGPGTRLTVL.

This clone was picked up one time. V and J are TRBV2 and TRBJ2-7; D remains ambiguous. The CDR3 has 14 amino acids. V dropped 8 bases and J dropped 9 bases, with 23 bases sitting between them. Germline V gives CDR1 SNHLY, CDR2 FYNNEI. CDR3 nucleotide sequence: TGTGCCAGCGAGGACCCGGCAGAATCTTTGGGGCAGTACTTC. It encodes CASEDPAESLGQYF.

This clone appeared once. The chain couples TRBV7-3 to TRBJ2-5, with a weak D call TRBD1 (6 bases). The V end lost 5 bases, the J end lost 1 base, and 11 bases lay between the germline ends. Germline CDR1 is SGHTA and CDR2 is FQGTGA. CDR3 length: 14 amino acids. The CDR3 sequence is CASSPGHLQETQYF. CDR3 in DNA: TGTGCCAGCAGCCCGGGACACCTCCAAGAGACCCAGTACTTC.

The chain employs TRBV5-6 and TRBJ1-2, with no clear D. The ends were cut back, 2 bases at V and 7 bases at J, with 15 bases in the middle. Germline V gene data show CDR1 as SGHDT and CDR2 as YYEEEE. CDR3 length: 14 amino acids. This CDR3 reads CASSLGPKGSGYTF. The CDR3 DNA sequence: TGTGCCAGCAGCTTAGGGCCCAAGGGCTCTGGCTACACCTTC. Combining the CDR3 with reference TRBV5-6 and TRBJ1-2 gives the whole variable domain DAGVTQSPTHLIKTRGQQVTLRCSPKSGHDTVSWYQQALGQGPQFIFQYYEEEERQRGNFPDRFSGHQFPNYSSELNVNALLLGDSALYLCASSLGPKGSGYTFGSGTRLTVV.

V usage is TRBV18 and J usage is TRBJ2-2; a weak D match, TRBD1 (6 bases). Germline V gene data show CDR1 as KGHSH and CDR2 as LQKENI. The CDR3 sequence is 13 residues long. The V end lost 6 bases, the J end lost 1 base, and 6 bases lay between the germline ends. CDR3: CASSTGNTGELFF. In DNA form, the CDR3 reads TGTGCCAGCTCGACAGGGAACACCGGGGAGCTGTTTTTT. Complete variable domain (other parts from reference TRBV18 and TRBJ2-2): NAGVMQNPRHLVRRRGQEARLRCSPMKGHSHVYWYRQLPEEGLKFMVYLQKENIIDESGMPKERFSAEFPKEGPSILRIQQVVRGDSAAYFCASSTGNTGELFFGEGSRLTVL.

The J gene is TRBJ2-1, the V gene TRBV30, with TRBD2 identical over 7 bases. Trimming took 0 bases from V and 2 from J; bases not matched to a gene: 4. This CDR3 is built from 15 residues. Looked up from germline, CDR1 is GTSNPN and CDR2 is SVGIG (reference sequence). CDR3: CAWSVGGGPYNEQFF. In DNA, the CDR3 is TGTGCCTGGAGTGTTGGGGGGGGACCCTACAATGAGCAGTTCTTC.

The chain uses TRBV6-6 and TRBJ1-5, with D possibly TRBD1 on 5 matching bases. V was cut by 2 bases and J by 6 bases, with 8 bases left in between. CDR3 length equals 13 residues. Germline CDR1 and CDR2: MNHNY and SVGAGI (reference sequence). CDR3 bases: TGTGCCAGCAGTTACCCAGGGCCTCAGCCCCAGCATTTT. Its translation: CASSYPGPQPQHF.

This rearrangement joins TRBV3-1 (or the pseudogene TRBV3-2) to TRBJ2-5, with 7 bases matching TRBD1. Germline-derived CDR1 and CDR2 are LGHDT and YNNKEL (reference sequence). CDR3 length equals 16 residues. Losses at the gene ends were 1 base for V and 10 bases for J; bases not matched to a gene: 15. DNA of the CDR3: TGTGCCAGCAGCCAAGTGAGGGGGCTTCGAAGTGTGGACCAGTACTTC. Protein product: CASSQVRGLRSVDQYF.

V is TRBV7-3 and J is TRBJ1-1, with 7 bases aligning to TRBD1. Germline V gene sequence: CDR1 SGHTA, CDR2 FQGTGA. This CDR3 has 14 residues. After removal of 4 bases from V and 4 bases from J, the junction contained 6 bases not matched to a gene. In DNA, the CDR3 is TGTGCCAGCAGCTCACAGGGGCCGGGCACTGAAGCTTTCTTT. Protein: CASSSQGPGTEAFF. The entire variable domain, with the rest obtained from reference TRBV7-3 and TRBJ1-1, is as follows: GAGVSQTPSNKVTEKGKYVELRCDPISGHTALYWYRQSLGQGPEFLIYFQGTGAADDSGLPNDRFFAVRPEGSVSTLKIQRTERGDSAVYLCASSSQGPGTEAFFGQGTRLTVV.

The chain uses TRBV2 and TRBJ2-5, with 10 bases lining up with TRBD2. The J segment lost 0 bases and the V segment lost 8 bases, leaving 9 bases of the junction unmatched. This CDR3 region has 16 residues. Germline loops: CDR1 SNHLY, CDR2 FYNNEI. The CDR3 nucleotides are TGTGCCAGCGGTCTAGCGGGGGACCCGTACCAAGAGACCCAGTACTTC. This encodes CASGLAGDPYQETQYF.

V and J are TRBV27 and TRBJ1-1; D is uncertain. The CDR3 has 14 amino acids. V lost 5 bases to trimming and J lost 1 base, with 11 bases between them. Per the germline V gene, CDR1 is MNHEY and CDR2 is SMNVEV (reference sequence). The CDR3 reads CASSRGRKNTEAFF. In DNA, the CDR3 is TGTGCCAGCAGTCGCGGACGGAAGAACACTGAAGCTTTCTTT.

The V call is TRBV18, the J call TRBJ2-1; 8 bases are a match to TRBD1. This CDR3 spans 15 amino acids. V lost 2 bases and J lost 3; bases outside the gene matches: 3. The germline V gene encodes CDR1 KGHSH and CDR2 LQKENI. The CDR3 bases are TGTGCCAGCTCACCAATAGGACAGGGCTACAATGAGCAGTTCTTC. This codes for CASSPIGQGYNEQFF.

The CDR3 DNA sequence: TGCGCCAGCAGCTTGACCGACAGGGTGTTCGATGAGCAGTTCTTC. It translates to CASSLTDRVFDEQFF. This sequence joins TRBV5-1 and TRBJ2-1; 7 nucleotides agree with TRBD1. The CDR3 has 15 residues. Trimming took 1 base from V and 8 from J; bases not matched to a gene: 9. Per the germline V gene, CDR1 is SGHRS and CDR2 is YFSETQ. The full variable domain, its missing parts supplied by reference TRBV5-1 and TRBJ2-1, is KAGVTQTPRYLIKTRGQQVTLSCSPISGHRSVSWYQQTPGQGLQFLFEYFSETQRNKGNFPGRFSGRQFSNSRSEMNVSTLELGDSALYLCASSLTDRVFDEQFFGPGTRLTVL.

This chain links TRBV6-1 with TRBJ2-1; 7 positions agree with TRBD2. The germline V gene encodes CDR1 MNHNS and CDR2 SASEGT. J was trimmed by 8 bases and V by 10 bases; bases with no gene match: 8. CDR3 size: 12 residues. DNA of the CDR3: TGTGCCATGTCGAGCGGGGCTTATGAGCAGTTCTTC. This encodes CAMSSGAYEQFF.

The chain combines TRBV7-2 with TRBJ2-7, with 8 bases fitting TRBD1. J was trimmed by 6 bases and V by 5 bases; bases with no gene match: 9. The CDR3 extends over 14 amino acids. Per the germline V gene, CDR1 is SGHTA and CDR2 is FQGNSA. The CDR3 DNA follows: TGTGCCAGCAGCACTTTAACAGGGGGTTTCGAGCAGTACTTC. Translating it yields CASSTLTGGFEQYF.

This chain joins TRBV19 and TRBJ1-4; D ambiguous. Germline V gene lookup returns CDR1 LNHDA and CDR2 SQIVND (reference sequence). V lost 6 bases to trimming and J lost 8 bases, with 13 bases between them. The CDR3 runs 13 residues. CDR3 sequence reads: CASSTEYREKLFF. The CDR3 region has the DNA TGTGCCAGTAGCACCGAATATAGGGAAAAACTGTTTTTT.